This T cell receptor (beta chain) was captured by sequencing in a study of identical twins. From germline, CDR1 is LNHDA and CDR2 SQIVND (reference sequence). V lost 5 bases and J 8 bases, leaving 15 bases between the germline ends. CDR3 length: 13 residues. The cDNA had a unique molecular identifier and a template-switch universal primer site. A single record per CDR3 protein comes from TCRdb applying MiXCR to the 5' RACE reads. The sample lists hundreds of thousands of distinct CDR3 sequences, 8.6% occurring once. The same specimen was also included in a second study, on yellow fever vaccine responses in identical twins.

Specimen: PBMCs. The receptor comes from a woman between 18 and 29 years old in good health. The chain combines TRBV19 with TRBJ1-1; D uncertain. CDR3: CASSFTPVGEAFF. DNA for the CDR3: TGTGCCAGTAGTTTCACTCCCGTGGGAGAAGCTTTCTTT.